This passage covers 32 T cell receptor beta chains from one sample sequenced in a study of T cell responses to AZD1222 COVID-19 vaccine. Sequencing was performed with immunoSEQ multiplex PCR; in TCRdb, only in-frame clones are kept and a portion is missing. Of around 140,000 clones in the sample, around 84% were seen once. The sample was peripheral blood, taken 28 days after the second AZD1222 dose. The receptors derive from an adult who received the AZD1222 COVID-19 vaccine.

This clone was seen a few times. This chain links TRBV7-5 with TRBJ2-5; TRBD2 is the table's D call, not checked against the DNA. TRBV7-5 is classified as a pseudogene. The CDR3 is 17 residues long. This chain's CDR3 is CARSASRASGEQETQYF. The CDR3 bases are TGTGCCAGAAGCGCCTCCCGCGCTAGCGGAGAGCAAGAGACCCAGTACTTC.

The CDR3 loop reads CASRSRGPETQYF. The CDR3 nucleotides read TGTGCCAGCAGATCCCGTGGCCCGGAGACCCAGTACTTC. The rearrangement links TRBV7-9 to TRBJ2-5; D is undetermined. V gave up 6 bases and J gave up 5 bases, with 13 bases separating them. Looked up from germline, CDR1 is SEHNR and CDR2 is FQNEAQ (reference sequence). This CDR3 comprises 13 residues. The variable domain in full, completed from reference TRBV7-9 and TRBJ2-5, reads DTGVSQNPRHKITKRGQNVTFRCDPISEHNRLYWYRQTLGQGPEFLTYFQNEAQLEKSRLLSDRFSAERPKGSFSTLEIQRTEQGDSAMYLCASRSRGPETQYFGPGTRLLVL.

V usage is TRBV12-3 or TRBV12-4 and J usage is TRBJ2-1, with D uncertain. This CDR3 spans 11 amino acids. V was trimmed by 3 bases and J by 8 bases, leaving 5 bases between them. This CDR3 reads CASSLNYEQFF. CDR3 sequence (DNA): TGTGCCAGCAGTTTGAACTATGAGCAGTTCTTC.

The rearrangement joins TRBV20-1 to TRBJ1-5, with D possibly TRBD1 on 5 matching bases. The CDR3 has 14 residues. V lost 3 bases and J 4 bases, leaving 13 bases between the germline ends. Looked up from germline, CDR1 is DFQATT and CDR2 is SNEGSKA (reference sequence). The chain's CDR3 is CSASRGGGNQPQHF. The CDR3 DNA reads TGCAGTGCTAGTCGGGGCGGAGGGAATCAGCCCCAGCATTTT.

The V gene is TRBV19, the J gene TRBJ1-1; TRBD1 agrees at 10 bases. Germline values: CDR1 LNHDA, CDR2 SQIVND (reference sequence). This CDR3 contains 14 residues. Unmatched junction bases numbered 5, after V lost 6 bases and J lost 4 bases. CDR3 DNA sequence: TGTGCCAGTAGCCGACAGGGGGCTGGCACTGAAGCTTTCTTT. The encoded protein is CASSRQGAGTEAFF.

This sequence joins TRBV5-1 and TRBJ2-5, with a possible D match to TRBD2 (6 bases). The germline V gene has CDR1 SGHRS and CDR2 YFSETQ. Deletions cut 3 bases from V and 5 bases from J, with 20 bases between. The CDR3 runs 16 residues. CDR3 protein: CASSSWVAVLGETQYF. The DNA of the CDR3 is TGCGCCAGCAGCTCCTGGGTAGCGGTCCTAGGGGAGACCCAGTACTTC.

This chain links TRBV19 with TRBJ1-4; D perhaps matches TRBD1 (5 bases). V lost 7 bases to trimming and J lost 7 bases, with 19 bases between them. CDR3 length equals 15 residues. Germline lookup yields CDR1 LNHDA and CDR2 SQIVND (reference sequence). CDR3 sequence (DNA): TGTGCCAGTACCCTACGGAGCAGGGTTGGTGAAAAACTGTTTTTT. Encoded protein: CASTLRSRVGEKLFF. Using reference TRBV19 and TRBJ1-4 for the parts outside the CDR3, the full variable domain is DGGITQSPKYLFRKEGQNVTLSCEQNLNHDAMYWYRQDPGQGLRLIYYSQIVNDFQKGDIAEGYSVSREKKESFPLTVTSAQKNPTAFYLCASTLRSRVGEKLFFGSGTQLSVL.

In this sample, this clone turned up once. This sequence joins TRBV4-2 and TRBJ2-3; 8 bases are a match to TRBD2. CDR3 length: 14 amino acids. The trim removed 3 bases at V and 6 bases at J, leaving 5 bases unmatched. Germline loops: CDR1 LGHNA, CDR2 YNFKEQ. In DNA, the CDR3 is TGTGCCAGCAGCCAGTGGGGCGGGGGGGATACGCAGTATTTT. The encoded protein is CASSQWGGGDTQYF.

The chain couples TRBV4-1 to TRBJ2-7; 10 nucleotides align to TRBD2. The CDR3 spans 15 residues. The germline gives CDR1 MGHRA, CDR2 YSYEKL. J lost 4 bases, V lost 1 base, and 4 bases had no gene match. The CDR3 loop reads CASSQVTSGAYEQYF. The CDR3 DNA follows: TGCGCCAGCAGCCAAGTTACTAGCGGGGCATACGAGCAGTACTTC.

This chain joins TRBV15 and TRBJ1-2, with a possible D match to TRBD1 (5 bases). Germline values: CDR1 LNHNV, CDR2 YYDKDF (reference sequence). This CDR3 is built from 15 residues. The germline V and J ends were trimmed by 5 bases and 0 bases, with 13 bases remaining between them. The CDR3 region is CATSRDLTANYGYTF. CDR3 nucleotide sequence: TGTGCCACCAGCCGCGATCTGACAGCTAACTATGGCTACACCTTC.

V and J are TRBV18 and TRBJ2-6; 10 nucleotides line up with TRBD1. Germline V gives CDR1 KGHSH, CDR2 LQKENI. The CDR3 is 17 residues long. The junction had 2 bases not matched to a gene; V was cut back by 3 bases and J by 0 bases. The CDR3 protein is CASSPWTGGSGANVLTF. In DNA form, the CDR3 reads TGTGCCAGCTCACCTTGGACAGGGGGCTCTGGGGCCAACGTCCTGACTTTC.

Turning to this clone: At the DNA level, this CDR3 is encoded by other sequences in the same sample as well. In DNA form, the CDR3 reads TGTGCCAGCAGCTTGGACAGGGGCAATCAGCCCCAGCATTTT. Its protein product is CASSLDRGNQPQHF. This sequence joins TRBV11-2 and TRBJ1-5, with TRBD1 matching 8 bases. V trimming: 3 bases; J trimming: 2 bases; junction bases outside the gene matches: 0. Germline V lookup: CDR1 SGHAT, CDR2 FQNNGV. There are 14 residues in the CDR3.

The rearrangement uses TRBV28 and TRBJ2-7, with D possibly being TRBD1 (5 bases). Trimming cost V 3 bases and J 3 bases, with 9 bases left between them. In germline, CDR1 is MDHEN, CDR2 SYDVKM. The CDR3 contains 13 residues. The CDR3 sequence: CASSFGHSYEQYF. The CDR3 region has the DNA TGTGCCAGCAGTTTTGGACACAGCTACGAGCAGTACTTC.

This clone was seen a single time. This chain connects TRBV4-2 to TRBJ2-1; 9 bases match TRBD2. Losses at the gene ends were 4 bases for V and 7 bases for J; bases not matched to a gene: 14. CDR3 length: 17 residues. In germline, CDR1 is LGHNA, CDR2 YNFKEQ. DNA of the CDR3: TGTGCCAGCAGCCCGCATGCCCGCGGGAGGGCCTGGAATGAGCAGTTCTTC. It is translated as CASSPHARGRAWNEQFF.

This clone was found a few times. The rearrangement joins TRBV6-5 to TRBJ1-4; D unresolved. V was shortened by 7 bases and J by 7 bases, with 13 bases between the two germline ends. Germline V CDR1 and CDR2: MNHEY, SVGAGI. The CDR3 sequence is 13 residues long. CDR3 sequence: CASTALSGEKLFF. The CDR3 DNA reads TGTGCCAGCACCGCCCTCAGCGGTGAAAAACTGTTTTTT.

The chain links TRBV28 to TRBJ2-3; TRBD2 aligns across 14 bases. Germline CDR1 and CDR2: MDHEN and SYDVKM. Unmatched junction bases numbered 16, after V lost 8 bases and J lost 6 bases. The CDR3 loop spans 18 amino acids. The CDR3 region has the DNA TGTGCCAGCTCGACCTCCCAGGGACTAGCGGGGGCAGGGGATACGCAGTATTTT. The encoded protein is CASSTSQGLAGAGDTQYF.

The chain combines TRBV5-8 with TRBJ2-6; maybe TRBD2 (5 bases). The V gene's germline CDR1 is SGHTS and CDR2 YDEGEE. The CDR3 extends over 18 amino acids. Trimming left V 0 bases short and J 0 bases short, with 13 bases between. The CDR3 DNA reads TGTGCCAGCAGCTTGGAATCTAGCTGGAGCTCTGGGGCCAACGTCCTGACTTTC. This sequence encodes CASSLESSWSSGANVLTF.

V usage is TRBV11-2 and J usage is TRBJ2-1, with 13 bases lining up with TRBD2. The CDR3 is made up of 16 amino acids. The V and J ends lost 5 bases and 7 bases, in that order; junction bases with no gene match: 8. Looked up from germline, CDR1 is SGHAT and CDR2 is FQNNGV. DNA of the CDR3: TGTGCCAGCAGCCGGACTAGCGGGGGATTGGAGAATGAGCAGTTCTTC. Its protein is CASSRTSGGLENEQFF. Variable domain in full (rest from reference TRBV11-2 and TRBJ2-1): EAGVAQSPRYKIIEKRQSVAFWCNPISGHATLYWYQQILGQGPKLLIQFQNNGVVDDSQLPKDRFSAERLKGVDSTLKIQPAKLEDSAVYLCASSRTSGGLENEQFFGPGTRLTVL.

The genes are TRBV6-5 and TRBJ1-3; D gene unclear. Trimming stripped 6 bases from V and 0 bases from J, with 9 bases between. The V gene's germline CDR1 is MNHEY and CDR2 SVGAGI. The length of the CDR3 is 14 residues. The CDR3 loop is CASSIPISGNTIYF. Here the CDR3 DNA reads TGTGCCAGCAGCATACCCATCTCTGGAAACACCATATATTTT.

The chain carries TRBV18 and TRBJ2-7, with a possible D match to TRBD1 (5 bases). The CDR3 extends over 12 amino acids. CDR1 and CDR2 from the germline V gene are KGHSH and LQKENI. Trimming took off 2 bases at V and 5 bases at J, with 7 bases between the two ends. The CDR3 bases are TGTGCCAGCTCACCAGACAGAAACGAGCAGTACTTC. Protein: CASSPDRNEQYF.

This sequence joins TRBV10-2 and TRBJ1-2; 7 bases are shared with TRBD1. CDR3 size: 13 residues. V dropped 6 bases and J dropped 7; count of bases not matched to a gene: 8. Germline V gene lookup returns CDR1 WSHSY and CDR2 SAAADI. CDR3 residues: CASRGIGGFGYTF. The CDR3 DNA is TGCGCCAGCAGAGGTATAGGGGGCTTTGGCTACACCTTC.

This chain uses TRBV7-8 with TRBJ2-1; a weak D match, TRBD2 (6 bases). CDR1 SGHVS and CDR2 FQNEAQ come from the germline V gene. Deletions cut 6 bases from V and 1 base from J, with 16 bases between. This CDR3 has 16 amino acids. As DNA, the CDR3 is TGTGCCAGCAGGTTTGGTCGGGAGTTGTCCTACAATGAGCAGTTCTTC. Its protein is CASRFGRELSYNEQFF. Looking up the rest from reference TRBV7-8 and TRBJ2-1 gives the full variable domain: GAGVSQSPRYKVAKRGQDVALRCDPISGHVSLFWYQQALGQGPEFLTYFQNEAQLDKSGLPSDRFFAERPEGSVSTLKIQRTQQEDSAVYLCASRFGRELSYNEQFFGPGTRLTVL.

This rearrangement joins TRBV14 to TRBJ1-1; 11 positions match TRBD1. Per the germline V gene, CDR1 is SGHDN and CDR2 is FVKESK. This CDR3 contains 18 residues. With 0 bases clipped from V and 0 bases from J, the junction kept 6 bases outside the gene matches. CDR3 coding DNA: TGTGCCAGCAGCCAAGACCCGGGACAGGGGGAAGTGAACACTGAAGCTTTCTTT. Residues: CASSQDPGQGEVNTEAFF.

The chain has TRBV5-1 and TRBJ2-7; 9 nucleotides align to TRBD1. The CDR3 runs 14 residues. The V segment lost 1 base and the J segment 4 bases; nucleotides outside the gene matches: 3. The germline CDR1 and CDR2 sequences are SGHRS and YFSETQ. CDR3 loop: CASSLTGGGYEQYF. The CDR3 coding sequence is TGCGCCAGCAGCTTGACAGGGGGCGGGTACGAGCAGTACTTC.

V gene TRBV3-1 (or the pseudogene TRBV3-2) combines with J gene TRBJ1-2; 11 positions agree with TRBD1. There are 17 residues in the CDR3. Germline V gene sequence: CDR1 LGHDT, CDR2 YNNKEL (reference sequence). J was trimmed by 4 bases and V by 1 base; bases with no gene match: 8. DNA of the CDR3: TGTGCCAGCAGCCAAGCTGGGACAGGGGGGCGCCGCTATGGCTACACCTTC. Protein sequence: CASSQAGTGGRRYGYTF.

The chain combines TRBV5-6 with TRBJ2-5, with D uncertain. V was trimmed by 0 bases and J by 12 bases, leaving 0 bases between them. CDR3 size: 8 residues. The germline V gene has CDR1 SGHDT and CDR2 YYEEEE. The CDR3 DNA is TGTGCCAGCAGCTTGGAGTACTTC. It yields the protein CASSLEYF.

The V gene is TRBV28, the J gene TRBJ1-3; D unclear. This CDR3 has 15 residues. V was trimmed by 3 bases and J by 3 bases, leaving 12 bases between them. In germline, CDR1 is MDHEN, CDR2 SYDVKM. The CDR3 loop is CASSLIEQLGNTIYF. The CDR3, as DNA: TGTGCCAGCAGTTTGATCGAACAGCTTGGAAACACCATATATTTT.

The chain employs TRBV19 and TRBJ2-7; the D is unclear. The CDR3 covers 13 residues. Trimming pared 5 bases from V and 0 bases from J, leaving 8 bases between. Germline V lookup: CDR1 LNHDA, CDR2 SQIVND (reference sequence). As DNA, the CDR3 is TGTGCCAGTAGTCGGCCGAGCTCCTACGAGCAGTACTTC. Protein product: CASSRPSSYEQYF.

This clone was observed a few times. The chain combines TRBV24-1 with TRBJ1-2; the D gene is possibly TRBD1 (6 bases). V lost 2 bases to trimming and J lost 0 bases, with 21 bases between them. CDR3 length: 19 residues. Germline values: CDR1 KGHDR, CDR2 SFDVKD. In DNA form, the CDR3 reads TGTGCCACCAGTGATTCGAAAAAGACGGGGGCAGTCGCTAACTATGGCTACACCTTC. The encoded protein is CATSDSKKTGAVANYGYTF.

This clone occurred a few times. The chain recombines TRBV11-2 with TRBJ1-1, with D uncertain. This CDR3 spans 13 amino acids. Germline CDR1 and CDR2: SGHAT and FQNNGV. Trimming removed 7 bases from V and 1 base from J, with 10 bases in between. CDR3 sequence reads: CASIPLPNTEAFF. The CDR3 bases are TGTGCCAGCATCCCACTTCCGAACACTGAAGCTTTCTTT. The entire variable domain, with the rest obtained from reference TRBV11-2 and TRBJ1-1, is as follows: EAGVAQSPRYKIIEKRQSVAFWCNPISGHATLYWYQQILGQGPKLLIQFQNNGVVDDSQLPKDRFSAERLKGVDSTLKIQPAKLEDSAVYLCASIPLPNTEAFFGQGTRLTVV.

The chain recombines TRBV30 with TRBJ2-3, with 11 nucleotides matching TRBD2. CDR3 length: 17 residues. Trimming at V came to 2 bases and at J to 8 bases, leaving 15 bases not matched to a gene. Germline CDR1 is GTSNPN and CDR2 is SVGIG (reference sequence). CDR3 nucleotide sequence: TGTGCCTGGAGTAAACCGGGACTAGCGGACCCTGACGCTACGCAGTATTTT. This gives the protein CAWSKPGLADPDATQYF.

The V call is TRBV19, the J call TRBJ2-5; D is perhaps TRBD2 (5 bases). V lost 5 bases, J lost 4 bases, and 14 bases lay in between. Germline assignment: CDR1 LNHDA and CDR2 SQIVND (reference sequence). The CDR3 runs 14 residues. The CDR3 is CASSQISDSETQYF. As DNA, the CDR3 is TGTGCCAGTAGTCAGATTTCGGACTCAGAGACCCAGTACTTC. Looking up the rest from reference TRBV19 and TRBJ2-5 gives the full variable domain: DGGITQSPKYLFRKEGQNVTLSCEQNLNHDAMYWYRQDPGQGLRLIYYSQIVNDFQKGDIAEGYSVSREKKESFPLTVTSAQKNPTAFYLCASSQISDSETQYFGPGTRLLVL.